This T cell receptor beta chain was sequenced during a study of regulatory T cells in long-lasting Graves disease. Findings and caveats of the study: What was studied was peripheral blood only, and not thyroid tissue.

To make TCR beta libraries, researchers used iRepertoire HTBI primers and Arm-PCR of CDR3 regions. TCRdb itself ran the multiplex PCR reads through MiXCR, one entry per CDR3 protein. The profile shows about 470,000 distinct CDR3 sequences, approximately 15% of them singletons. Points on this clonotype: Its target is unknown.

Indicated time point: newly diagnosed GD, antithyroid drugs for less than 3 months. Researchers made the TCR library from RNA that was extracted from PBMCs. Trimming stripped 2 bases from V and 3 bases from J, with 14 bases between. In germline, CDR1 is DFQATT, CDR2 SNEGSKA (reference sequence). The length of the CDR3 is 14 residues. The same specimen was also included in a second study, on T cells in Graves' hyperthyroidism and ophthalmopathy. From that second work: Lactation, pregnancy, other autoimmune disease or uncontrolled infection led to exclusion of patients. During a first-round RT-PCR of the TCR CDR3, the HTBI primer set was used. It was a median approximately six months before onset that the model predicted ophthalmopathy.

The sample consisted of peripheral blood mononuclear cells (PBMCs), taken at new diagnosis, from a patient treated with antithyroid drugs. V is TRBV20-1 and J is TRBJ2-7; D is uncertain. This clonotype originated in a woman aged 25 to 39 with Graves disease. The CDR3 region is CSARIEAGIYEQYF. The CDR3 DNA is TGCAGTGCTAGAATCGAGGCCGGTATCTACGAGCAGTACTTC.